These 25 T cell receptor beta chains were sequenced from one sample in a study of T cells after yellow fever vaccination. MiXCR was run by TCRdb on the 5' RACE reads, yielding one entry per CDR3 protein. The profile shows some 560,000 distinct CDR3 sequences, under 25% of them singletons. The sample consisted of PBMCs, taken 15 days after the yellow fever booster vaccination. The source of these receptors is a man younger than 45 who received the YFV17D yellow fever vaccine.

The chain couples TRBV7-9 to TRBJ2-1, with D possibly being TRBD2 (5 bases). Trimming shortened V by 1 base and J by 8 bases, and 12 bases separated the two germline ends. The CDR3 is made up of 14 amino acids. Germline lookup yields CDR1 SEHNR and CDR2 FQNEAQ (reference sequence). Here the CDR3 DNA reads TGTGCCAGCAGCTTAGGGCTAGCAAACCATGAGCAGTTCTTC. This encodes CASSLGLANHEQFF.

This clonotype was seen only a few times. The chain employs TRBV20-1 and TRBJ2-1; D tentatively fits TRBD1 or TRBD2 (5 bases each). V lost 3 bases and J lost 9, with 21 bases in between. CDR3 length: 15 amino acids. Germline CDR1 and CDR2: DFQATT and SNEGSKA (reference sequence). In DNA form, the CDR3 reads TGCAGTGCTAGGGAGTCCAGGCCGGGGCGGGTTGAGCAGTTCTTC. Translated, it gives CSARESRPGRVEQFF.

There are a few counts of this clonotype. The CDR3 nucleotides are TGTGCCAGCAGCCCGACCGGGACTAGCGGGGGGAGTTACAATGAGCAGTTCTTC. This gives the protein CASSPTGTSGGSYNEQFF. The chain has TRBV6-1 and TRBJ2-1, with 15 nucleotides matching TRBD2. Germline V gene lookup returns CDR1 MNHNS and CDR2 SASEGT. The trim removed 6 bases at V and 4 bases at J, leaving 10 bases unmatched. This CDR3 region has 18 residues.

The V call is TRBV11-2, the J call TRBJ2-1, with TRBD2 identical over 8 bases. The germline gives CDR1 SGHAT, CDR2 FQNNGV. V trimming: 4 bases; J trimming: 3 bases; junction bases outside the gene matches: 14. This CDR3 is 18 amino acids long. CDR3 nucleotides: TGTGCCAGCAGCTCCATCAGAGATAGCGGGATTAGCTACAATGAGCAGTTCTTC. Translation: CASSSIRDSGISYNEQFF.

V is TRBV20-1 and J is TRBJ1-1; TRBD1 is a possible D gene (5 bases). CDR1 is DFQATT and CDR2 is SNEGSKA in the germline V gene (reference sequence). The germline V and J ends were trimmed by 5 bases and 1 base, with 8 bases remaining between them. The CDR3 sequence is 12 residues long. The CDR3, as DNA: TGCAGTGCTGATGACAGGAACACTGAAGCTTTCTTT. This translates into CSADDRNTEAFF.

This clonotype was found a few times. This chain links TRBV7-9 with TRBJ2-5; D remains ambiguous. CDR3 length: 15 residues. Germline lookup yields CDR1 SEHNR and CDR2 FQNEAQ (reference sequence). The ends were cut back, 0 bases at V and 1 base at J, with 9 bases in the middle. This CDR3 reads CASSLAEILQETQYF. The CDR3 coding sequence is TGTGCCAGCAGCTTAGCGGAGATCCTCCAAGAGACCCAGTACTTC.

This sequence joins TRBV20-1 and TRBJ2-7; D not resolved. Germline V CDR1 and CDR2: DFQATT, SNEGSKA (reference sequence). This CDR3 spans 13 amino acids. Deletions cut 3 bases from V and 3 bases from J, with 12 bases between. CDR3 DNA: TGCAGTGCTAGCGAAGCAGGAAACTACGAGCAGTACTTC. Its protein is CSASEAGNYEQYF.

V is TRBV20-1 and J is TRBJ1-2; TRBD1 matches at 7 bases. This CDR3 region has 15 residues. Trimming at V came to 0 bases and at J to 7 bases, leaving 11 bases not matched to a gene. Germline CDR1 reads DFQATT; CDR2 reads SNEGSKA (reference sequence). CDR3 DNA sequence: TGCAGTGCTAGAGATCCTATTCAGGGGGTATCTGGCTACACCTTC. This translates into CSARDPIQGVSGYTF.

The gene calls are TRBV28 and TRBJ1-5; 7 bases are shared with TRBD1. Germline-derived CDR1 and CDR2 are MDHEN and SYDVKM. Trimming at V came to 2 bases and at J to 4 bases, leaving 5 bases not matched to a gene. The CDR3 runs 15 residues. The CDR3 loop is CASSLRGLRNQPQHF. CDR3 nucleotides: TGTGCCAGCAGTTTAAGGGGGCTGCGGAATCAGCCCCAGCATTTT.

This clonotype was detected only a few times. CDR3 bases: TGTGCCAGCAGTTCACAACGCTCAGGACTAGCGGTGGGAGATACGCAGTATTTT. It codes for CASSSQRSGLAVGDTQYF. The rearrangement joins TRBV12-3 or TRBV12-4 to TRBJ2-3; 10 nucleotides match TRBD2. V shed 4 bases and J 5 bases; nucleotides not matched to a gene: 15. The CDR3 length is 18 residues.

The CDR3 bases are TGTGCCAGCAGCTTAGTAGGAGGTAGCGGGAGACCGGCGGGGTTCTTC. This gives the protein CASSLVGGSGRPAGFF. The genes are TRBV7-2 and TRBJ2-1, with 9 nucleotides matching TRBD2. V dropped 1 base and J dropped 15; count of bases not matched to a gene: 16. Germline CDR1 reads SGHTA; CDR2 reads FQGNSA. The CDR3 extends over 16 amino acids.

This clonotype showed up many times. J is TRBJ2-3 and V is TRBV20-1; 10 bases agree with TRBD2. The CDR3 is made up of 14 amino acids. With 3 bases clipped from V and 1 base from J, the junction kept 1 base outside the gene matches. From germline, CDR1 is DFQATT and CDR2 SNEGSKA (reference sequence). For the CDR3, the DNA is TGCAGTGCTAGGGGGACTAGCGGCACAGATACGCAGTATTTT. Protein sequence: CSARGTSGTDTQYF.

This clonotype was seen ten or more times. The J gene is TRBJ2-1, the V gene TRBV30; D may be TRBD1 or TRBD2 (6 bases each). This CDR3 comprises 14 residues. The V end lost 2 bases, the J end lost 6 bases, and 14 bases lay between the germline ends. The germline V gene has CDR1 GTSNPN and CDR2 SVGIG (reference sequence). Written as DNA, the CDR3 is TGTGCCTGGAGTAAGGGGGGTCAAGTCAATGAGCAGTTCTTC. It is translated as CAWSKGGQVNEQFF.

The V and J genes are TRBV20-1 and TRBJ2-1; 10 bases line up with TRBD2. Germline V CDR1 and CDR2: DFQATT, SNEGSKA (reference sequence). V shed 3 bases and J 9 bases; nucleotides not matched to a gene: 2. The CDR3 covers 12 residues. The CDR3 here is CSASLAGVEQFF. For the CDR3, the DNA is TGCAGTGCTAGTCTAGCGGGGGTTGAGCAGTTCTTC.

A few counts support this clonotype. The rearrangement joins TRBV29-1 to TRBJ1-1; D is unclear. Germline lookup yields CDR1 SQVTM and CDR2 ANQGSEA. The CDR3 is made up of 13 amino acids. V lost 2 bases to trimming and J lost 2 bases, with 9 bases between them. CDR3 coding DNA: TGCAGCGTTGAACTCACGGACAACACTGAAGCTTTCTTT. Its translation is CSVELTDNTEAFF.

This clonotype occurred a few times. CDR3 nucleotides: TGTGCCAGCACCAAGGACAGCCGTGAAGCTTTCTTT. Protein sequence: CASTKDSREAFF. This rearrangement joins TRBV12-3 or TRBV12-4 to TRBJ1-1, with D possibly TRBD1 on 6 matching bases. CDR3 length: 12 amino acids. The germline V and J ends were trimmed by 7 bases and 7 bases, with 13 bases remaining between them.

J is TRBJ2-2 and V is TRBV5-1; 8 bases fit TRBD1. Germline CDR1 and CDR2: SGHRS and YFSETQ. CDR3 size: 16 residues. Losses at the gene ends were 3 bases for V and 2 bases for J; bases not matched to a gene: 6. Here the CDR3 DNA reads TGCGCCAGCAGCTCCAACGGACAGGGCAACACCGGGGAGCTGTTTTTT. This gives the protein CASSSNGQGNTGELFF. Together with reference TRBV5-1 and TRBJ2-2, the CDR3 gives the full variable domain: KAGVTQTPRYLIKTRGQQVTLSCSPISGHRSVSWYQQTPGQGLQFLFEYFSETQRNKGNFPGRFSGRQFSNSRSEMNVSTLELGDSALYLCASSSNGQGNTGELFFGEGSRLTVL.

This chain joins TRBV6-5 and TRBJ2-7, with a weak D call TRBD1 (5 bases). The V gene lost 2 bases and the J gene lost 4 bases, with 15 bases spanning the gap. From germline, CDR1 is MNHEY and CDR2 SVGAGI. This CDR3 contains 15 residues. CDR3: CASSYKQAGRYEQYF. The CDR3, as DNA: TGTGCCAGCAGTTACAAGCAGGCAGGGCGGTACGAGCAGTACTTC.

The rearrangement uses TRBV20-1 and TRBJ2-5; 7 positions agree with TRBD2. V lost 5 bases and J lost 4; bases outside the gene matches: 4. The CDR3 loop spans 12 amino acids. Germline-derived CDR1 and CDR2 are DFQATT and SNEGSKA (reference sequence). The CDR3 loop is CSAGGSLETQYF. The CDR3 DNA is TGCAGTGCTGGCGGGAGTTTAGAGACCCAGTACTTC.

There are a few counts of this clonotype. The J gene is TRBJ2-3, the V gene TRBV6-5; no reliable D call. In germline, CDR1 is MNHEY, CDR2 SVGAGI. Trimming removed 0 bases at V and 2 bases at J, with 9 bases between. The length of the CDR3 is 15 residues. The CDR3 DNA follows: TGTGCCAGCAGTTACTCGAGGCTCAACACAGATACGCAGTATTTT. The encoded protein is CASSYSRLNTDTQYF.

This chain joins TRBV28 and TRBJ2-5; possibly TRBD1 for D (6 bases). Per the germline V gene, CDR1 is MDHEN and CDR2 is SYDVKM. There are 15 residues in the CDR3. Trimming removed 5 bases at V and 5 bases at J, with 18 bases between. Written as DNA, the CDR3 is TGTGCCAGCAGTCCTCCGGGACACCGAGGGGAGACCCAGTACTTC. This gives the protein CASSPPGHRGETQYF. Drawing the rest from reference TRBV28 and TRBJ2-5, the complete variable domain is DVKVTQSSRYLVKRTGEKVFLECVQDMDHENMFWYRQDPGLGLRLIYFSYDVKMKEKGDIPEGYSVSREKKERFSLILESASTNQTSMYLCASSPPGHRGETQYFGPGTRLLVL.

The chain combines TRBV14 with TRBJ2-1; D not resolved. Per the germline V gene, CDR1 is SGHDN and CDR2 is FVKESK. V lost 2 bases, J lost 8 bases, and 7 bases lay in between. The CDR3 length is 12 residues. This CDR3 reads CASSQLGYEQFF. Here the CDR3 DNA reads TGTGCCAGCAGCCAACTAGGATATGAGCAGTTCTTC.

This clonotype was counted a few times. The chain carries TRBV6-1 and TRBJ2-7; unclear D gene. Germline V gene sequence: CDR1 MNHNS, CDR2 SASEGT. The CDR3 contains 15 residues. V was cut by 6 bases and J by 2 bases, with 17 bases left in between. This chain's CDR3 is CASRDPAGGTYEQYF. In DNA form, the CDR3 reads TGTGCCAGCAGAGACCCCGCAGGTGGAACCTACGAGCAGTACTTC.

The chain couples TRBV14 to TRBJ1-2, with a tentative D call TRBD1 (5 bases). V gave up 0 bases and J gave up 6 bases, with 14 bases separating them. Looked up from germline, CDR1 is SGHDN and CDR2 is FVKESK. The CDR3 consists of 15 residues. For the CDR3, the DNA is TGTGCCAGCAGCCAAGACCCCCCAGGGATCCATGGCTACACCTTC. It translates to CASSQDPPGIHGYTF.

This chain links TRBV9 with TRBJ1-5; D is unclear. The CDR3 is 14 amino acids. Trimming removed 0 bases at V and 4 bases at J, with 8 bases between. Germline V gene lookup returns CDR1 SGDLS and CDR2 YYNGEE. The CDR3 DNA follows: TGTGCCAGCAGCGTAGGGGCAAGGAATCAGCCCCAGCATTTT. It translates to CASSVGARNQPQHF.